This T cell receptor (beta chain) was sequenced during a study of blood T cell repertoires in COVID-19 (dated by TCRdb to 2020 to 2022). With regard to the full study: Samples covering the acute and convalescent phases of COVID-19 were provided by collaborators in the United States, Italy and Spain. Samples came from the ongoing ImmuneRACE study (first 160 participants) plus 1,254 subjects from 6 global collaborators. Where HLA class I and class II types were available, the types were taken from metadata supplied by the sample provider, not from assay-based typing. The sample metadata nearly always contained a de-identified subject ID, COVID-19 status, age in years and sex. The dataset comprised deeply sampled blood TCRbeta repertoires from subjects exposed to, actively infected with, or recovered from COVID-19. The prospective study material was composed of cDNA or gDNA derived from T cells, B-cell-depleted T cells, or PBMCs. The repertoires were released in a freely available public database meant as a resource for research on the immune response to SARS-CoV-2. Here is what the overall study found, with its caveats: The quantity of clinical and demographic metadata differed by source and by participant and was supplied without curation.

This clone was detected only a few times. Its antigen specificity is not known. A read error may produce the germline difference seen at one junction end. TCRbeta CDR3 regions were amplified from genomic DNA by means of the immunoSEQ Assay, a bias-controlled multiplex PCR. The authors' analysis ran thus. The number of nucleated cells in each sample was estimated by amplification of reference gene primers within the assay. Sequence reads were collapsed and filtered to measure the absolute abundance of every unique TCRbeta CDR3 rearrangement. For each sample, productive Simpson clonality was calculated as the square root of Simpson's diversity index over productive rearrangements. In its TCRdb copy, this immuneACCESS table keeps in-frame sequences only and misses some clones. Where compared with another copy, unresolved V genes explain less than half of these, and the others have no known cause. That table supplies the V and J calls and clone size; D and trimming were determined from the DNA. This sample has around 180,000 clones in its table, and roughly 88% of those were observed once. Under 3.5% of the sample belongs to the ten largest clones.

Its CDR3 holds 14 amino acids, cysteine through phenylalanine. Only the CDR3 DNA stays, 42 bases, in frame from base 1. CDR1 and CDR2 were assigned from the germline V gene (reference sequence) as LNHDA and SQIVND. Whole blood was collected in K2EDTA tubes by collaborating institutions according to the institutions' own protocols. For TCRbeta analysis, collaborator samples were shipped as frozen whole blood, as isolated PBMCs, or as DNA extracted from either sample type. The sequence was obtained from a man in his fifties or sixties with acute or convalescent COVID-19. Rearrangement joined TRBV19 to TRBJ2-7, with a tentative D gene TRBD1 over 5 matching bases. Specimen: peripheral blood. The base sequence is TGTGCCAGTAGCATAGGTAGGGGTCTCTACGAGCAGTACTTC. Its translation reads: CASSIGRGLYEQYF.